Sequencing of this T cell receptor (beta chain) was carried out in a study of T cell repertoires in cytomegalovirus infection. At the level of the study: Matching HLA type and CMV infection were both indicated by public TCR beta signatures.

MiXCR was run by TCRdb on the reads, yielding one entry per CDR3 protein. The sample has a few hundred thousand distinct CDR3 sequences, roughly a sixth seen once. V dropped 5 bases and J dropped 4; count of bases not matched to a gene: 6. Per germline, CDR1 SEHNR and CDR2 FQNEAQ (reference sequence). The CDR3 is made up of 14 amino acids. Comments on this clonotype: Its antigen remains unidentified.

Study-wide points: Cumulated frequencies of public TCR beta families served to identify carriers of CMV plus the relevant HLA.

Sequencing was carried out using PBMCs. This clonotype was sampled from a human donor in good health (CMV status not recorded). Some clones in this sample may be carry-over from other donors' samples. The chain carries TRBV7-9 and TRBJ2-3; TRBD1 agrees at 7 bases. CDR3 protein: CASSLTGNPDTQYF. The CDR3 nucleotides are TGTGCCAGCAGCCTGACAGGGAACCCAGATACGCAGTATTTT.